This TCR beta chain was documented in a study of cytomegalovirus exposure and HLA in healthy donors. Study information: As released early, the data held 85 million to 95 million unique TCRs from HLA-typed donors. Regarding the study as a whole: Reported findings show TCR beta sequences accurately forecast HLA-A and HLA-B alleles in most subjects. A later analysis found that most CMV-associated TCR beta chains appeared HLA-restricted.

As for this clone: Its specificity is not known.

The CDR3 consists of 13 residues. The germline V gene has CDR1 SNHLY and CDR2 FYNNEI. Trimming took off 5 bases at V and 5 bases at J, with 10 bases between the two ends. 60 Vbeta and 13 Jbeta primers were used in PCR. The table came from immunoSEQ multiplex PCR; TCRdb's copy has only in-frame clones and leaves some out. The sample has around 94,000 clones, about three fifths seen once; the top ten hold about 3.9%. The sequencing input was PBMCs. The sequence came from a man aged 25 to 40 in good health and CMV-seronegative. This sequence joins TRBV2 and TRBJ1-5; D unclear. The CDR3 sequence: CASSPYLDQPQHF. The CDR3 DNA reads as TGTGCCAGCAGTCCTTACTTGGATCAGCCCCAGCATTTT.